This entry is about one TCR beta chain. No antigen is known for it. This sample was taken from a study of vaccination effects on CD4 cells after COVID-19. Study details: Peptide-pool stimulation followed by sequencing identified expanded antigen-specific CD4+ clonotypes in the ViraFEST assay.

General study findings and limits: Early post-infection timepoints were absent, and convalescent patients were few. Clones arising from infection and from vaccination showed marked clonal contraction late after vaccination.

The assay was immunoSEQ multiplex PCR, and TCRdb's table has in-frame clones only and misses some. Counted here are 45,000 to 60,000 clones, 60% to 75% occurring once; the ten biggest clones make up 7%. The culture ran for 10 days before CD4+ T cells were isolated. Each participant was administered two doses of either the BNT162b2 or the mRNA-1273 vaccine. Cultures had half their medium replaced with IL-2 medium on days 3 and 7. Germline CDR1 LNHDA, CDR2 SQIVND (reference sequence). The CDR3 has 11 residues. The V gene lost 9 bases and the J gene lost 2 bases, with 7 bases spanning the gap. The clonotype was recovered from a human donor who received a COVID-19 vaccine. V usage is TRBV19 and J usage is TRBJ1-2; the D gene is possibly TRBD1 (5 bases). The source material was CD4+ T cells from PBMCs cultured without peptide, sampled after COVID-19 vaccination. The CDR3 DNA reads as TGTGCCAGCGACAGCAACTATGGCTACACCTTC. Translated, it gives CASDSNYGYTF.